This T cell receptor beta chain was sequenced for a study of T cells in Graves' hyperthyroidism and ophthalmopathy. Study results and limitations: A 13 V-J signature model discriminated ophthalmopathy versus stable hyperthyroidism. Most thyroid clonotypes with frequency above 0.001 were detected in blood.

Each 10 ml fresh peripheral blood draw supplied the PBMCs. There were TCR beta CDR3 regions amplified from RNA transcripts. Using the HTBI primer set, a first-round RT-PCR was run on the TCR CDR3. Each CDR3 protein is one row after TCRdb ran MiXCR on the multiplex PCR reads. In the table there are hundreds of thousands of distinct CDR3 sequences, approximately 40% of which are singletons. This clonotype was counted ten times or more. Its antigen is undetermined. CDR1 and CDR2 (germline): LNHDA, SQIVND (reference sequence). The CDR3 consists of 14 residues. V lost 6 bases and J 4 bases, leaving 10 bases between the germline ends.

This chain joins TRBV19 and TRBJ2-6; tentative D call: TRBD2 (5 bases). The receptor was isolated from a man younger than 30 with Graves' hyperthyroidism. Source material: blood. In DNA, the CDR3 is TGTGCCAGTAGCCGGGGTAGGGGGGCCAACGTCCTGACTTTC. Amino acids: CASSRGRGANVLTF.